The next 2 T cell receptor beta chains were all read from a single sample in a study of blood T cells in healthy people across ages. Next came a second PCR, run for about 6 to 11 cycles, which used a sample-barcoded 5' primer along with a J-beta primer mix. Using its own MiXCR run on the 5' RACE reads, TCRdb lists one record per CDR3 protein. The sample shows 1.5 million to 2 million distinct CDR3 sequences, around 36% of them seen only once. Sequencing was performed on blood. The source is a woman between 25 and 40 years old in good health.

This clonotype was counted once. J is TRBJ1-1 and V is TRBV6-1, with D hard to call. This CDR3 is 10 amino acids long. Germline lookup yields CDR1 MNHNS and CDR2 SASEGT. Trimming pared 8 bases from V and 7 bases from J, leaving 8 bases between. This CDR3 is CASGEVEAFF. CDR3 coding DNA: TGTGCCAGCGGGGAGGTTGAAGCTTTCTTT.

This clonotype came up once. The V gene is TRBV9, the J gene TRBJ2-5, with 7 bases identical to TRBD1. The DNA end is a closer match to TRBJ2-7, so the J assignment may be wrong. The CDR3 contains 17 residues. Germline V gene lookup returns CDR1 SGDLS and CDR2 YYNGEE. CDR3 residues: CASSVDTGAGGRHEQYF. The CDR3 DNA sequence: TGTGCCAGCAGCGTAGATACCGGGGCAGGGGGAAGGCACGAGCAGTACTTC.